Below, 8 T cell receptor beta chains from the same sample are listed, as sequenced in a study of cytomegalovirus exposure and HLA in healthy donors. TCRdb's copy holds only in-frame clones and misses some; the assay was immunoSEQ multiplex PCR. The table records roughly 300,000 clones, approximately 90% of them present only once. Sequenced: PBMCs. These receptors all stem from a woman aged 18-30 years in good health and CMV-seronegative.

This clone was seen only once. The chain recombines TRBV7-2 with TRBJ1-5; 8 bases agree with TRBD1. Germline V lookup: CDR1 SGHTA, CDR2 FQGNSA. This CDR3 region has 14 residues. J was trimmed by 6 bases and V by 3 bases; bases with no gene match: 4. CDR3 region: CASSLGQAFQPQHF. Here the CDR3 DNA reads TGTGCCAGCAGCTTGGGACAGGCCTTTCAGCCCCAGCATTTT.

This rearrangement joins TRBV6-5 to TRBJ1-3; D ambiguous. Germline V gives CDR1 MNHEY, CDR2 SVGAGI. There are 12 residues in the CDR3. V was cut by 4 bases and J by 3 bases, with 4 bases left in between. Here the CDR3 DNA reads TGTGCCAGCAGTTCCCTTGGAAACACCATATATTTT. This translates into CASSSLGNTIYF.

The rearrangement joins TRBV5-5 to TRBJ2-5; maybe TRBD2 (6 bases). This CDR3 is built from 13 residues. CDR1 SGHKS and CDR2 YYEKEE come from the germline V gene (reference sequence). V lost 6 bases and J lost 4, with 13 bases in between. Here the CDR3 DNA reads TGTGCCAGCACCCCCTTGGAGGGAGAGACCCAGTACTTC. Protein: CASTPLEGETQYF.

The chain couples TRBV10-3 to TRBJ1-5; D gene uncertain. V was cut by 5 bases and J by 4 bases, with 12 bases left in between. CDR1 and CDR2 from the germline V gene are ENHRY and SYGVKD. The CDR3 runs 14 residues. DNA of the CDR3: TGTGCCATCAGTAATGAGGGTTCAAATCAGCCCCAGCATTTT. The encoded protein is CAISNEGSNQPQHF.

This clone was observed a few times. CDR3 in amino acids: CASSTLQGRLYEQYF. As DNA, the CDR3 is TGTGCCAGCAGCACTTTACAGGGACGGCTCTACGAGCAGTACTTC. V usage is TRBV11-2 and J usage is TRBJ2-7; possible D gene TRBD1, 6 bases. There are 15 residues in the CDR3. Germline V gene lookup returns CDR1 SGHAT and CDR2 FQNNGV. Trimming cost V 5 bases and J 3 bases, with 17 bases left between them.

This clone has only one observation. The rearrangement uses TRBV28 and TRBJ1-1, with D unclear. The CDR3 extends over 14 amino acids. Germline V gene sequence: CDR1 MDHEN, CDR2 SYDVKM. Trimming removed 4 bases at V and 0 bases at J, with 9 bases between. CDR3 residues: CASSSRAVNTEAFF. As DNA, the CDR3 is TGTGCCAGCAGTTCGCGAGCGGTGAACACTGAAGCTTTCTTT. Filled out from reference TRBV28 and TRBJ1-1, the complete variable domain reads DVKVTQSSRYLVKRTGEKVFLECVQDMDHENMFWYRQDPGLGLRLIYFSYDVKMKEKGDIPEGYSVSREKKERFSLILESASTNQTSMYLCASSSRAVNTEAFFGQGTRLTVV.

The chain is built from TRBV2 and TRBJ1-4; TRBD1 agrees at 10 bases. Germline lookup yields CDR1 SNHLY and CDR2 FYNNEI. V shed 5 bases and J 5 bases; nucleotides not matched to a gene: 5. The CDR3 is made up of 15 amino acids. CDR3 sequence (DNA): TGTGCCAGCAGTCCGCCGGGACAGGGGAATGAAAAACTGTTTTTT. Amino acid sequence: CASSPPGQGNEKLFF.

The gene calls are TRBV4-2 and TRBJ2-5; 10 bases match TRBD2. V gave up 4 bases and J gave up 2 bases; unmatched junction bases: 7. This CDR3 region has 16 residues. Germline values: CDR1 LGHNA, CDR2 YNFKEQ. This CDR3 reads CASSPLTSGYQETQYF. For the CDR3, the DNA is TGTGCCAGCAGCCCATTGACTAGCGGGTATCAAGAGACCCAGTACTTC.